The clone carrying this TCR beta chain has a handful of counts. The sample originates from a study of cytomegalovirus exposure and HLA in healthy donors. Both 60 Vbeta primers and 13 Jbeta primers went into the PCR. Clones were sequenced by immunoSEQ multiplex PCR, and TCRdb holds only the in-frame ones, with some missing. The repertoire includes about 160,000 clones, roughly 78% of them detected once, and 2% to 2.5% sits in the top ten. V was pared by 4 bases and J by 6 bases, with 3 bases of the junction left unmatched. The CDR3 spans 13 residues. Looked up from germline, CDR1 is ENHRY and CDR2 is SYGVKD.

Sample: PBMCs. The chain couples TRBV10-3 to TRBJ2-1; 7 nucleotides align to TRBD1. This receptor was taken from a man aged 40-49 years in good health and CMV-seronegative. In DNA, the CDR3 is TGTGCCATCAGTGCTACAGGGGTCAATGAGCAGTTCTTC. Residues: CAISATGVNEQFF.